This T cell receptor (beta chain) derives from a study of T cell repertoires in cytomegalovirus infection. Study-wide background: CMV epitopes in the study were HLA-C-restricted (recently identified) and HLA-B-restricted (well studied).

CDR3 size: 15 residues. Trimming left V 5 bases short and J 2 bases short, with 14 bases between. CDR1 is SEHNR and CDR2 is FQNEAQ in the germline V gene (reference sequence). TCRdb analysed the reads with MiXCR anew, one entry per CDR3 protein. Here the sample spans approximately 110,000 distinct CDR3 sequences, under 45% being singletons. As to this clonotype: Antigen specificity is unknown.

V gene TRBV7-9 combines with J gene TRBJ2-3, with D tentatively TRBD2 (5 bases). The specimen comprised CD8+ T cells from cultured PBMCs, sampled from culture after CMV antigen stimulation. This clonotype was obtained from a human donor in good health (CMV status not recorded). Some clones in this sample may be carry-over from other donors' samples. The DNA for the CDR3 is TGTGCCAGCAGCACCTCAGGAGGCCACACAGATACGCAGTATTTT. As protein: CASSTSGGHTDTQYF. The full variable domain, its missing parts supplied by reference TRBV7-9 and TRBJ2-3, is DTGVSQNPRHKITKRGQNVTFRCDPISEHNRLYWYRQTLGQGPEFLTYFQNEAQLEKSRLLSDRFSAERPKGSFSTLEIQRTEQGDSAMYLCASSTSGGHTDTQYFGPGTRLTVL.